The subject of this entry is one T cell receptor (beta chain). Its antigen is not known. This sample was taken from a study of persistence of HIV-infected CD4 T cells. Study-level points and caveats: Rare CMV-responding cells carrying HIV-1 proviruses were not analyzed separately for TCR.

Trimming removed 3 bases from V and 3 bases from J, with 9 bases in between. Germline CDR1 DFQATT, CDR2 SNEGSKA (reference sequence). The CDR3 covers 13 residues. An overlapping HIV-1 Gag peptide pool stimulated these cells at 0.95 to 1 ug/peptide/mL. CD40L-negative CD69-negative CD45RO-high memory CD4+ T cells were sorted as populations depleted of antigen-responding cells. Adults with HIV-1 started suppressive ART while chronically infected. The libraries were made with immunoSEQ version 4 in survey mode. Template was genomic DNA at around 9.7 ng/uL, with up to 1 ug used per sample. The method was immunoSEQ multiplex PCR; TCRdb's version includes in-frame clones alone and lacks a portion of them. The table has about 40,000 clones, 78% seen once.

The chain is built from TRBV20-1 and TRBJ2-1; D is unclear. The sequenced sample was CD4+ T cells sorted from PBMCs after roughly 17-hour stimulation, obtained from a patient who received antiretroviral therapy. The receptor was isolated from an adult man with HIV who was CMV-seropositive. The chain's CDR3 is CSASWPNYNEQFF. For the CDR3, the DNA is TGCAGTGCTAGTTGGCCAAACTACAATGAGCAGTTCTTC.